Listed here are 15 T cell receptor beta chains from one sample, sequenced in a study of blood T cells in healthy people across ages. The authors ran a second PCR of 7 to 11 cycles using a sample-barcoded 5' primer and a J-beta primer mix. One entry per CDR3 protein results from TCRdb running MiXCR on the 5' RACE reads. The table has 750,000 to 950,000 distinct CDR3 sequences, approximately 32% seen once; the top ten hold roughly a tenth. These data also formed part of another study, on T cells of mothers and their children.

The sample taken for sequencing was blood. These receptors were taken from a middle-aged woman in good health.

This chain uses TRBV5-1 with TRBJ2-3, with D perhaps TRBD2 (6 bases). The CDR3 spans 15 residues. Germline-derived CDR1 and CDR2 are SGHRS and YFSETQ. V lost 1 base to trimming and J lost 4 bases, with 13 bases between them. The CDR3 here is CASSLRWGDADTQYF. The CDR3 nucleotides read TGCGCCAGCAGCTTGCGGTGGGGGGATGCAGATACGCAGTATTTT.

Points on this clonotype: Its ends do not fully match the called genes, so a read error is possible. This CDR3 is CANSDASGGTDTQYF. The CDR3 DNA follows: TGTGCCAACAGCGACGCTAGCGGGGGCACAGATACGCAGTATTTT. The gene calls are TRBV9 and TRBJ2-3, with 9 bases aligning to TRBD2. This CDR3 has 15 residues. CDR1 and CDR2 (germline): SGDLS, YYNGEE.

V usage is TRBV29-1 and J usage is TRBJ2-1; the D call may be TRBD1 or TRBD2 (5 bases each). The CDR3 totals 13 residues. The germline V gene has CDR1 SQVTM and CDR2 ANQGSEA. V was shortened by 3 bases and J by 4 bases, with 10 bases between the two germline ends. Written as DNA, the CDR3 is TGCAGCGTTGAGGGACGACATTACAATGAGCAGTTCTTC. Translating gives CSVEGRHYNEQFF.

This clonotype was picked up many times. The V call is TRBV29-1, the J call TRBJ2-7; D ambiguous. CDR3 size: 16 residues. Trimming took 3 bases from V and 3 from J, leaving 21 bases between them. Germline V gene lookup returns CDR1 SQVTM and CDR2 ANQGSEA. CDR3 loop: CSVECKLQDLLYEQYF. As DNA, the CDR3 is TGCAGCGTTGAGTGTAAATTGCAGGACCTCCTCTACGAGCAGTACTTC.

This clonotype was recorded at least ten times. The chain employs TRBV28 and TRBJ2-7, with 9 bases lining up with TRBD1. The CDR3 spans 14 residues. Trimming at V came to 6 bases and at J to 2 bases, leaving 5 bases not matched to a gene. Germline CDR1 MDHEN, CDR2 SYDVKM. The CDR3 is CASRGQGTTYEQYF. Written as DNA, the CDR3 is TGTGCCAGCAGAGGACAGGGGACCACCTACGAGCAGTACTTC. Full variable domain (remainder filled in from reference TRBV28 and TRBJ2-7): DVKVTQSSRYLVKRTGEKVFLECVQDMDHENMFWYRQDPGLGLRLIYFSYDVKMKEKGDIPEGYSVSREKKERFSLILESASTNQTSMYLCASRGQGTTYEQYFGPGTRLTVT.

J is TRBJ2-3 and V is TRBV5-1; perhaps D is TRBD1 or TRBD2 (5 bases each). Trimming pared 5 bases from V and 0 bases from J, leaving 16 bases between. Germline CDR1 SGHRS, CDR2 YFSETQ. The CDR3 is 16 residues long. CDR3 loop: CASRAGYGGSTDTQYF. The CDR3 nucleotides are TGCGCCAGCAGGGCAGGTTATGGGGGAAGCACAGATACGCAGTATTTT.

The rearrangement joins TRBV7-2 to TRBJ1-2; TRBD1 matches at 10 bases. V lost 5 bases to trimming and J lost 4 bases; unmatched junction nucleotides: 7. From germline, CDR1 is SGHTA and CDR2 FQGNSA. CDR3 size: 15 residues. DNA for the CDR3: TGTGCCAGCAGCGCTCGGGACAGGGGAAGCTATGGCTACACCTTC. Its protein product is CASSARDRGSYGYTF.

With respect to this clonotype: A much larger clone lies one base from this, so it may be a read error. The chain employs TRBV6-6 and TRBJ2-7; D is unresolved. This CDR3 comprises 11 residues. Trimming left V 7 bases short and J 7 bases short, with 11 bases between. From germline, CDR1 is MNHNY and CDR2 SVGAGI (reference sequence). CDR3 sequence (DNA): TGTGCCAGCACCATTCATAATGAGCAGTACTTC. Protein product: CASTIHNEQYF.

This clonotype has just a few counts. The chain employs TRBV11-2 and TRBJ2-7, with 12 bases identical to TRBD2. The CDR3 sequence is 18 residues long. Trimming cost V 1 base and J 2 bases; bases outside gene matches: 9. Germline V gives CDR1 SGHAT, CDR2 FQNNGV. DNA of the CDR3: TGTGCCAGCAGCTTAGCTCCACTCGGACTAGCGGGGCCCTACGAGCAGTACTTC. Residues: CASSLAPLGLAGPYEQYF.

This chain uses TRBV20-1 with TRBJ2-7; a possible D gene is TRBD2 (5 bases). Germline CDR1 and CDR2: DFQATT and SNEGSKA (reference sequence). This CDR3 is built from 14 residues. The ends were cut back, 1 base at V and 5 bases at J, with 15 bases in the middle. In DNA, the CDR3 is TGCAGTGCTAGAGCCCGGGGAGCTGGCCACGAGCAGTACTTC. Translating it yields CSARARGAGHEQYF.

With respect to this clonotype: This may be a read error: a much more frequent sequence differs by one nucleotide. V gene TRBV29-1 combines with J gene TRBJ1-5, with 10 nucleotides matching TRBD1. The V gene's germline CDR1 is SQVTM and CDR2 ANQGSEA. This CDR3 is 14 amino acids long. The CDR3 reads CGVGTGTGDQPQHF. The CDR3 coding sequence is TGCGGCGTCGGTACCGGGACAGGGGACCAGCCCCAGCATTTT.

The J gene is TRBJ2-1, the V gene TRBV29-1; D unclear. Germline CDR1 is SQVTM and CDR2 is ANQGSEA. This CDR3 is 10 amino acids long. Trimming cost V 3 bases and J 10 bases, with 7 bases left between them. CDR3 region: CSVESYEQFF. DNA of the CDR3: TGCAGCGTTGAGTCGTACGAGCAGTTCTTC.

This clonotype showed up many times. V and J are TRBV27 and TRBJ1-5; D may be TRBD1 (6 bases). V lost 2 bases to trimming and J lost 6 bases, with 11 bases between them. Per the germline V gene, CDR1 is MNHEY and CDR2 is SMNVEV (reference sequence). The CDR3 loop spans 14 amino acids. The CDR3 DNA reads as TGTGCCAGCAGTTTAAACAGGGTCGGTCAGCCCCAGCATTTT. Translating gives CASSLNRVGQPQHF.

This rearrangement joins TRBV27 to TRBJ2-1; 14 bases map to TRBD2. The CDR3 length is 14 residues. Trimming cost V 7 bases and J 8 bases; bases outside gene matches: 4. Germline V gene lookup returns CDR1 MNHEY and CDR2 SMNVEV (reference sequence). The CDR3 DNA follows: TGTGCCAGCACATCGACTAGCGGGGGGGATGAGCAGTTCTTC. Protein sequence: CASTSTSGGDEQFF.

Concerning this clonotype itself: A read error is possible here, since a much larger clone lies one base away. The V call is TRBV6-5, the J call TRBJ2-3, with D uncertain. V lost 2 bases, J lost 4 bases, and 10 bases lay in between. CDR1 and CDR2 (germline): MNHEY, SVGAGI. The CDR3 covers 14 residues. The CDR3 loop is CASSYAQSSDTQYF. For the CDR3, the DNA is TGTGCCAGCAGTTACGCGCAATCATCAGATACGCAGTATTTT.